This is a list of T cell receptor beta chains from one sample in a study of blood T cell repertoires in COVID-19. Here immunoSEQ multiplex PCR was the method, and the copy in TCRdb shows in-frame clones only, minus some. The sample gives under 85,000 clones, 88% of which show up once; more than 5.5% is in the top ten. The sequencing input was peripheral blood. These receptors were taken from a man aged 65-85 years with acute or convalescent COVID-19. CDR3s include the opening cysteine and the closing phenylalanine or tryptophan. Each record gives: D gene, V gene, J gene, clone size, CDR3 DNA, CDR3 protein. A D gene is named only where the DNA matches it firmly. Clone size, where shown, is once, few, many, or a class for clones that have expanded.

D: NA; V: TRBV6-4; J: TRBJ1-2; size: NA; DNA: TGTGCCAGCAGTCAATCCGGGAGCATGAACTATGGCTACACCTTC; CDR3: CASSQSGSMNYGYTF
D: NA; V: TRBV6-5; J: TRBJ2-1; size: NA; DNA: TGTGCCAGCAGTTACTCGGGGCTGAATGAGCAGTTCTTC; CDR3: CASSYSGLNEQFF
D: TRBD1; V: TRBV5-1; J: TRBJ1-6; size: NA; DNA: TGCGCCAGCAGCGGGACAGGGAAGGTTTCACCCCTCCACTTT; CDR3: CASSGTGKVSPLHF
D: NA; V: TRBV5-1; J: TRBJ1-1; size: NA; DNA: TGCGCCAGCAGCTTGGCCGTGAACACTGAAGCTTTCTTT; CDR3: CASSLAVNTEAFF
D: NA; V: TRBV27; J: TRBJ1-2; size: once; DNA: TGTGCCAGCAGTTTTTGGGCAGGGGTCGGCTACACCTTC; CDR3: CASSFWAGVGYTF
D: NA; V: TRBV18; J: TRBJ2-2; size: NA; DNA: TGTGCCAGCTCACCTCAGAAGAACACCGGGGAGCTGTTTTTT; CDR3: CASSPQKNTGELFF
D: TRBD2; V: TRBV4-1; J: TRBJ2-3; size: NA; DNA: TGCGCCAGCAGCCATTCCCCGGGACTAGCGGTCACAGATACGCAGTATTTT; CDR3: CASSHSPGLAVTDTQYF
D: NA; V: TRBV19; J: TRBJ1-2; size: NA; DNA: TGTGCCAGTACCCCCCCGGCGGGAAGGGTTGGCTACACCTTC; CDR3: CASTPPAGRVGYTF
D: NA; V: TRBV7-2; J: TRBJ2-2; size: NA; DNA: TGTGCCAGCAGTCCTATATTCACCGGGGAGCTGTTTTTT; CDR3: CASSPIFTGELFF
D: NA; V: TRBV5-1; J: TRBJ2-7; size: NA; DNA: TGCGCCAGCAGCTTGGGAGGAGGGGGCGTCGACGAGCAGTACTTC; CDR3: CASSLGGGGVDEQYF
D: NA; V: TRBV28; J: TRBJ2-3; size: NA; DNA: TGTGCCAGCAGTTTATGGGACTTTCGAACCAGCACAGATACGCAGTATTTT; CDR3: CASSLWDFRTSTDTQYF
D: NA; V: TRBV2; J: TRBJ1-1; size: NA; DNA: TGTGCCAGCAGTGAAGGAGGTGGGTTAAACACTGAAGCTTTCTTT; CDR3: CASSEGGGLNTEAFF
D: NA; V: TRBV5-1; J: TRBJ2-3; size: NA; DNA: TGCGCCAGCAGCCCATCCCAGGGAGGTACGCAGTATTTT; CDR3: CASSPSQGGTQYF
D: TRBD1; V: TRBV5-4; J: TRBJ1-6; size: NA; DNA: TGTGCCAGCAGCTCGGCCAGGGGGCTGAATTCACCCCTCCACTTT; CDR3: CASSSARGLNSPLHF
D: NA; V: TRBV15; J: TRBJ1-2; size: NA; DNA: TGTGCCACCAGCAGAGATCGGGGTGTTACAAGAAACTATGGCTACACCTTC; CDR3: CATSRDRGVTRNYGYTF
D: TRBD1; V: TRBV25-1; J: TRBJ1-6; size: NA; DNA: TGTGCCAGCAGCGGGGACAGGGCCAATTCACCCCTCCACTTT; CDR3: CASSGDRANSPLHF
D: TRBD1; V: TRBV28; J: TRBJ2-3; size: NA; DNA: TGTGCCAGCAGTGCCCCAGGACAGGTCGTGATCACAGATACGCAGTATTTT; CDR3: CASSAPGQVVITDTQYF
D: TRBD1; V: TRBV7-3; J: TRBJ1-2; size: NA; DNA: TGTGCCAGCAGCTCGTCGGGACAGGGTGAAGATGGCTACACCTTC; CDR3: CASSSSGQGEDGYTF
D: NA; V: TRBV27; J: TRBJ2-7; size: once; DNA: TGTGCCAGCAGTTCGAAAGTGTCGGGACTGGGCAACTCCTACGAGCAGTACTTC; CDR3: CASSSKVSGLGNSYEQYF
D: NA; V: TRBV7-9; J: TRBJ1-6; size: NA; DNA: TGTGCCAGCAACCACCTAGACTATAATTCACCCCTCCACTTT; CDR3: CASNHLDYNSPLHF
D: TRBD1; V: TRBV28; J: TRBJ2-7; size: NA; DNA: TGTGCCAGCAGTTCGTTCGGGACAGGGAGTTCCTACGAGCAGTACTTC; CDR3: CASSSFGTGSSYEQYF